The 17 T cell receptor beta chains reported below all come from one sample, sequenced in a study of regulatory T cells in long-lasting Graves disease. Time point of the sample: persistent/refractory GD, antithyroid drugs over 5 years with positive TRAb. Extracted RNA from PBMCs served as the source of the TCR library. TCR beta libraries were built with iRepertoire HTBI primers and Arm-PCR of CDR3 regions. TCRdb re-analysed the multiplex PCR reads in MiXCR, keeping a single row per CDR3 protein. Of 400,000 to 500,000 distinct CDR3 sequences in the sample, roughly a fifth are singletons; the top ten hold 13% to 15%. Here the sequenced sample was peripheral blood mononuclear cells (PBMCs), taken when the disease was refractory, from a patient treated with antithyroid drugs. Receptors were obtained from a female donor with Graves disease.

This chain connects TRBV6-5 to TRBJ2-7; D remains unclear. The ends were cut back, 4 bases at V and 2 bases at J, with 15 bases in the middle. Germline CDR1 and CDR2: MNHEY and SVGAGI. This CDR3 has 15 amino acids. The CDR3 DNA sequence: TGTGCCAGCAGTTTATTGACGAGCATGACCTACGAGCAGTACTTC. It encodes CASSLLTSMTYEQYF.

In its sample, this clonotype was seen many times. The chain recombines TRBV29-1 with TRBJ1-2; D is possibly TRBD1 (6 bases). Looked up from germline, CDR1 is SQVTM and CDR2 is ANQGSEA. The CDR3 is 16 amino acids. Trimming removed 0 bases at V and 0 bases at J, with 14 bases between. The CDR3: CSVEDANTGTNYGYTF. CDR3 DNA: TGCAGCGTTGAAGACGCCAATACAGGGACTAACTATGGCTACACCTTC.

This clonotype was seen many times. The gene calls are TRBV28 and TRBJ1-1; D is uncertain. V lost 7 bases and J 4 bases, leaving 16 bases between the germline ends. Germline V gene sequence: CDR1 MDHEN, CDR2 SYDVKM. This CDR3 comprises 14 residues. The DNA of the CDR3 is TGTGCCAGCACCCGGACGTTGGGGAGCACTGAAGCTTTCTTT. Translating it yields CASTRTLGSTEAFF.

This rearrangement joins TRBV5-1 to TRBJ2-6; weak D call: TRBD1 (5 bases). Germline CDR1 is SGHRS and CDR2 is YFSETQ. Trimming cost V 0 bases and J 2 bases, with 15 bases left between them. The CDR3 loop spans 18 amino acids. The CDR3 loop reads CASSLAGEQTAGANVLTF. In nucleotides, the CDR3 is TGCGCCAGCAGCTTGGCCGGCGAGCAGACAGCTGGGGCCAACGTCCTGACTTTC. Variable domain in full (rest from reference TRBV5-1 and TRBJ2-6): KAGVTQTPRYLIKTRGQQVTLSCSPISGHRSVSWYQQTPGQGLQFLFEYFSETQRNKGNFPGRFSGRQFSNSRSEMNVSTLELGDSALYLCASSLAGEQTAGANVLTFGAGSRLTVL.

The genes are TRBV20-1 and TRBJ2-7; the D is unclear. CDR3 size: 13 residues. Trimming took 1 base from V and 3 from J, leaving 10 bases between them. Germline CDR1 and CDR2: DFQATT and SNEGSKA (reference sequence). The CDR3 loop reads CSARGGSNYEQYF. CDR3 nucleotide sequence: TGCAGTGCTAGAGGCGGAAGCAACTACGAGCAGTACTTC.

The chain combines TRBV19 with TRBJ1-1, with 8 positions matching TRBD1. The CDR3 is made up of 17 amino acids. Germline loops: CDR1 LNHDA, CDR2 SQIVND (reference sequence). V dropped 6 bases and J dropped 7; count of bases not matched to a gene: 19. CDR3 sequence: CASRRNPGQETNYEAFF. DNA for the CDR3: TGTGCCAGTAGGAGAAACCCGGGACAGGAGACAAACTATGAAGCTTTCTTT.

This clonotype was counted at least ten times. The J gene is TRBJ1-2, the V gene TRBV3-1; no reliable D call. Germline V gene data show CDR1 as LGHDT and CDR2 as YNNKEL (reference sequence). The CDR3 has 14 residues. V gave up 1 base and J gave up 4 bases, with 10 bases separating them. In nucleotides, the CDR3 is TGTGCCAGCAGCCAAGTCTGGCCAACCTATGGCTACACCTTC. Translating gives CASSQVWPTYGYTF.

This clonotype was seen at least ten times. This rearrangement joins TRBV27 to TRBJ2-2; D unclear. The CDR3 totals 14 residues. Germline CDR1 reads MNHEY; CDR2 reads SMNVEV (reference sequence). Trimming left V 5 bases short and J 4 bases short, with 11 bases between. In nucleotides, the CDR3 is TGTGCCAGCAGTCTTAGGGCGGCCACCGGGGAGCTGTTTTTT. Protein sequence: CASSLRAATGELFF.

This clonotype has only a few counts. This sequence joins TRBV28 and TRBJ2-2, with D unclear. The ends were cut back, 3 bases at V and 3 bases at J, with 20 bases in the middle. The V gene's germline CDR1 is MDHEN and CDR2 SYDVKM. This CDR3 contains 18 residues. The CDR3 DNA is TGTGCCAGCAGTTTCGTGGTAGATCCCCCAATGGACACCGGGGAGCTGTTTTTT. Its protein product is CASSFVVDPPMDTGELFF.

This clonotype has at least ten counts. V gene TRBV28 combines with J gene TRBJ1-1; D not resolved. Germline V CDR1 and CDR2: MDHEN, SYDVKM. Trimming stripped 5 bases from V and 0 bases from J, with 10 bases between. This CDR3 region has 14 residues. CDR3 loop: CASSVTGMNTEAFF. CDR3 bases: TGTGCCAGCAGTGTAACGGGGATGAACACTGAAGCTTTCTTT.

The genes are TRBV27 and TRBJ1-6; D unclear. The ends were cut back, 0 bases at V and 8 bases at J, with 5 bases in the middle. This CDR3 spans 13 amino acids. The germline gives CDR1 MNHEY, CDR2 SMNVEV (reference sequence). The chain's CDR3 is CASSLSPDSPLHF. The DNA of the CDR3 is TGTGCCAGCAGTTTATCGCCTGATTCACCCCTCCACTTT.

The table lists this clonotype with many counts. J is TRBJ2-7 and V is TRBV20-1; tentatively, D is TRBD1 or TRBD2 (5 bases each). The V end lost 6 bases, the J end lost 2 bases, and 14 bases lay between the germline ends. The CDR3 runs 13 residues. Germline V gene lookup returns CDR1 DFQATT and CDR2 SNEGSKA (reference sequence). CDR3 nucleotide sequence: TGCAGTGCCAAACGGGACGCGACCTACGAGCAGTACTTC. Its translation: CSAKRDATYEQYF.

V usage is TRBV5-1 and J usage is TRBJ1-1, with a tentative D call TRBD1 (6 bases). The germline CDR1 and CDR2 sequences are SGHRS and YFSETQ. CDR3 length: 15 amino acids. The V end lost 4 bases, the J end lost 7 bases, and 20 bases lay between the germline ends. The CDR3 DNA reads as TGCGCCAGCAGCCTGTCTGGACAGCCGAGGGGTGAAGCTTTCTTT. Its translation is CASSLSGQPRGEAFF.

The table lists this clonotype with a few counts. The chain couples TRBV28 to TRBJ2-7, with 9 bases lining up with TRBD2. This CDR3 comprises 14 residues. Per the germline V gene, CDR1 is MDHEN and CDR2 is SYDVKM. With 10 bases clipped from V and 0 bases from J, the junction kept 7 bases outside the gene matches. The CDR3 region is CATLAGAISYEQYF. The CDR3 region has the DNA TGTGCCACTTTAGCGGGGGCCATCTCCTACGAGCAGTACTTC.

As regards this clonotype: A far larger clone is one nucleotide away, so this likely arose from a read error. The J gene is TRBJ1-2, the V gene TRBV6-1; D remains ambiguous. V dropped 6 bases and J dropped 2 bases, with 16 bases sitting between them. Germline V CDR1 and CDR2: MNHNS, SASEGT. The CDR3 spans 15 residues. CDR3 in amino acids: CASSQGGWRNYGYTF. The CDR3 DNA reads TGTGCCAGCAGCCAAGGCGGATGGCGGAACTATGGCTACACCTTC.

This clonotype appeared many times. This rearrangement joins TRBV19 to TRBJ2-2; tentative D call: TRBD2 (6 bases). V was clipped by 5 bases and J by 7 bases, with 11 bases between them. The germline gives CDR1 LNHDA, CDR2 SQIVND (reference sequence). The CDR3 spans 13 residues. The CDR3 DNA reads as TGTGCCAGTAGTTCGGGAGCGGGCGGGGAGCTGTTTTTT. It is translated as CASSSGAGGELFF.

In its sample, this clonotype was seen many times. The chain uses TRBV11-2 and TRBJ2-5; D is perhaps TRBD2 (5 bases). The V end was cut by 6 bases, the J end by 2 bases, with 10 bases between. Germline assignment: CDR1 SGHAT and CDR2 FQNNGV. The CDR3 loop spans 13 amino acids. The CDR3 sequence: CASSFSGQETQYF. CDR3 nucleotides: TGTGCCAGCAGTTTCAGCGGTCAAGAGACCCAGTACTTC.